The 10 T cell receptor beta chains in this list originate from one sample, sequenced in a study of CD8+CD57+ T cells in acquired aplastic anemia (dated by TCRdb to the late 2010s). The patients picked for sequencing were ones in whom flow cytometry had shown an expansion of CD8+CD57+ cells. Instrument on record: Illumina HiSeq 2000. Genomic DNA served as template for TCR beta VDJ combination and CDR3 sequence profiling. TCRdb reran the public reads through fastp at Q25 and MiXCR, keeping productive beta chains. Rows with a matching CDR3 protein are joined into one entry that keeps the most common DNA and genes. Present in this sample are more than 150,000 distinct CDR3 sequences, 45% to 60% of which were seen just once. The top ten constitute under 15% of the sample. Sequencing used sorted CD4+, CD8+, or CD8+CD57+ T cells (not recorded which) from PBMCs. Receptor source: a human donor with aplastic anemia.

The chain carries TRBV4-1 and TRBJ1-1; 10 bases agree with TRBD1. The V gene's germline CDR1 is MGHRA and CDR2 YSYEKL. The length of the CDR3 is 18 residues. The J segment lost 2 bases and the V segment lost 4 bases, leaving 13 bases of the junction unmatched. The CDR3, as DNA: TGCGCCAGCAGCCCCAGACTTCCGGGACAGGGGACAAACACTGAAGCTTTCTTT. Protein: CASSPRLPGQGTNTEAFF.

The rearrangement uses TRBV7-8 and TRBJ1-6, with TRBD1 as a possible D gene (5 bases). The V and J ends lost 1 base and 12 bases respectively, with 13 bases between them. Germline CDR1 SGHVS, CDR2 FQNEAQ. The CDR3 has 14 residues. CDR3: CASSLVGEVGPLHF. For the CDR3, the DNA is TGTGCCAGCAGCTTAGTAGGGGAGGTTGGACCCCTCCACTTT. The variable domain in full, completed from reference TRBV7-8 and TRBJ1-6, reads GAGVSQSPRYKVAKRGQDVALRCDPISGHVSLFWYQQALGQGPEFLTYFQNEAQLDKSGLPSDRFFAERPEGSVSTLKIQRTQQEDSAVYLCASSLVGEVGPLHFGNGTRLTVT.

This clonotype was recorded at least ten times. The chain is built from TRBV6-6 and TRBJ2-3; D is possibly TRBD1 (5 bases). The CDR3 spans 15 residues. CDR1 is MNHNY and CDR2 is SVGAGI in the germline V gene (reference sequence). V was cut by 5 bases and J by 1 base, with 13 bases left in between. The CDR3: CASSPGNLGTDTQYF. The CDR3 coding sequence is TGTGCCAGCAGTCCAGGGAATTTGGGCACAGATACGCAGTATTTT.

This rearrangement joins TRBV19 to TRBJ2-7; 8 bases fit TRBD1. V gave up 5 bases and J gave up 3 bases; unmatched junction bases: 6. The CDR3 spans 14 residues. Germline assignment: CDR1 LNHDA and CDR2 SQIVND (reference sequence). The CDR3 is CASSPQGTGYEQYF. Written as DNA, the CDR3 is TGTGCCAGTAGTCCCCAGGGGACAGGCTACGAGCAGTACTTC.

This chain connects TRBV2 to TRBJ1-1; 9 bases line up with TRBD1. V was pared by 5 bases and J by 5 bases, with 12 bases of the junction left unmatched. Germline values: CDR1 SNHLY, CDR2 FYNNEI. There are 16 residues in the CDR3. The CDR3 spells CASSPNLNGQGTEAFF. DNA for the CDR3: TGTGCCAGCAGTCCCAACCTAAATGGACAGGGGACTGAAGCTTTCTTT.

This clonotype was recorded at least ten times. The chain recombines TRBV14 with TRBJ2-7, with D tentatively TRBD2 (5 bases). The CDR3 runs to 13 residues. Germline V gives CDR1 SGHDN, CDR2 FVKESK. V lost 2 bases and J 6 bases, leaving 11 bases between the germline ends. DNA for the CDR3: TGTGCCAGCAGCCAAAGAGGGCCTTCCGAGCAGTACTTC. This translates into CASSQRGPSEQYF.

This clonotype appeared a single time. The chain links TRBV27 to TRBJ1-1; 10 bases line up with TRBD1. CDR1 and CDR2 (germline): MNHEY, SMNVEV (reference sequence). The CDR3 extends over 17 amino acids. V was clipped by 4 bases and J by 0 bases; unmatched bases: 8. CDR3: CASSSPGQGRMNTEAFF. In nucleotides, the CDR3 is TGTGCCAGCAGTTCTCCGGGACAGGGGCGCATGAACACTGAAGCTTTCTTT.

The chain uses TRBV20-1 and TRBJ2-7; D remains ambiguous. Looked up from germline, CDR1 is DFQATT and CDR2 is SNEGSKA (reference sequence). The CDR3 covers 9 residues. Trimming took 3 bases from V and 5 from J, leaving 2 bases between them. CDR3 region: CSASHEQYF. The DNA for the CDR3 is TGCAGTGCTAGTCACGAGCAGTACTTC.

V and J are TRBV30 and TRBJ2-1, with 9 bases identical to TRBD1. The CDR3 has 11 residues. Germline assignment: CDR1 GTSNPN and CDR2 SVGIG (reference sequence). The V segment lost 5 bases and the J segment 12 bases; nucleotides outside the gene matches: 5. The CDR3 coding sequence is TGTGCCTGGGGACAGGGGCGAGGGCAGTTCTTC. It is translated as CAWGQGRGQFF.

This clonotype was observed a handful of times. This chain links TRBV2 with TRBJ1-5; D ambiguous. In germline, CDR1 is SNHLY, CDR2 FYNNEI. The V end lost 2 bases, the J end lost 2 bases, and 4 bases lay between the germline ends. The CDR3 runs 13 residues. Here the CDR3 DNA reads TGTGCCAGCAGTGAACCGGGCAATCAGCCCCAGCATTTT. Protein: CASSEPGNQPQHF. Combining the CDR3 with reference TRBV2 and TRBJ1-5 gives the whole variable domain EPEVTQTPSHQVTQMGQEVILRCVPISNHLYFYWYRQILGQKVEFLVSFYNNEISEKSEIFDDQFSVERPDGSNFTLKIRSTKLEDSAMYFCASSEPGNQPQHFGDGTRLSIL.